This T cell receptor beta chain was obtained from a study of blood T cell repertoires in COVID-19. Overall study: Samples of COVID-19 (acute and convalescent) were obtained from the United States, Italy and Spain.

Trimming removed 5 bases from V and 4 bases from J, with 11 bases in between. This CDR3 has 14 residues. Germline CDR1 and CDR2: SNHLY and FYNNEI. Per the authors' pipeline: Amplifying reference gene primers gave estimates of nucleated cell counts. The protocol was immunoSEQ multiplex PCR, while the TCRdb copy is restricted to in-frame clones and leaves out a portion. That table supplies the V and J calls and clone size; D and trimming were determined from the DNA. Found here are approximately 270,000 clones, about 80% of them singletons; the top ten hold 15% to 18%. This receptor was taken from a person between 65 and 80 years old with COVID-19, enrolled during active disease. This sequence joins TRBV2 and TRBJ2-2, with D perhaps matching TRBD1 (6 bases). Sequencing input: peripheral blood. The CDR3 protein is CASSLRGATGELFF. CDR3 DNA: TGTGCCAGCAGTCTCAGGGGAGCCACCGGGGAGCTGTTTTTT.